The source of this T cell receptor beta chain is a study of cytomegalovirus exposure and HLA in healthy donors. Study findings and constraints: In presence/absence analyses, roughly uniform sequencing depth across donors was assumed. There were 150 to 200 TCR beta chains listed as cytomegalovirus-associated. It was reported that the classifier diagnosed cytomegalovirus status with high specificity and sensitivity in both the original and validation cohorts.

A remark on this clone: Its antigen is not known.

Primers for the PCR totalled 60 Vbeta and 13 Jbeta. The protocol was immunoSEQ multiplex PCR, while the TCRdb copy is restricted to in-frame clones and leaves out a portion. Of around 200,000 clones in the sample, 82% were seen once. CDR1 and CDR2 from the germline V gene are MNHEY and SMNVEV (reference sequence). The length of the CDR3 is 14 residues. This chain connects TRBV27 to TRBJ1-1, with TRBD1 as a possible D gene (5 bases). This TCR was recovered from a woman between 40 and 50 years old in good health and CMV-seronegative. The source material was PBMCs. CDR3 coding DNA: TGTGCGTCTAAGAACGGGGGGGAGAACACTGAAGCTTTCTTT. It translates to CASKNGGENTEAFF.